The T cell receptor (beta chain) described here comes from a study of control samples from healthy donors and cancer patients. TCRdb's copy holds only in-frame clones and misses some; the assay was immunoSEQ multiplex PCR. The sample holds roughly 80,000 clones; 85% to 90% are singletons and the top ten take less than 7%. The CDR3 sequence is 15 residues long. V gave up 3 bases and J gave up 0 bases, with 10 bases separating them. In germline, CDR1 is SGHNT, CDR2 YENEEA. Sample: blood. The source is a man in his forties or fifties in good health. The V and J genes are TRBV11-3 and TRBJ2-3; D possibly uses TRBD1 or TRBD2 (5 bases each). The CDR3 DNA reads as TGTGCCAGCAGCTTCGGGACGGGGAGCACAGATACGCAGTATTTT. This gives the protein CASSFGTGSTDTQYF.